This T cell receptor (beta chain) comes out of a study of blood T cell repertoires in COVID-19. Background on the study: In each case, the material was cDNA or gDNA derived from T cells, B-cell-depleted T cells, or PBMCs.

Cohort placement rested on clinical history that participants reported themselves. Data came from immunoSEQ multiplex PCR; TCRdb stores just in-frame clones and leaves some out. Among about 440,000 clones listed, around 90% were seen once. This CDR3 has 13 amino acids. The ends were cut back, 0 bases at V and 8 bases at J, with 11 bases in the middle. The germline V gene encodes CDR1 SGHRS and CDR2 YFSETQ. The clonotype originates from a man aged 18 to 29 who had recovered from COVID-19. This chain connects TRBV5-1 to TRBJ1-2; D uncertain. Sequenced: PBMCs or T cells enriched from blood (not recorded which). The DNA for the CDR3 is TGCGCCAGCAGCTTGGGTGGAGGAGGCGGCTACACCTTC. The encoded protein is CASSLGGGGGYTF.